This T cell receptor (beta chain) was sequenced for a study of metastatic and nonmetastatic thyroid tumors. Every patient underwent thyroid surgery untreated. General study points: Malignant thyroid tumors reportedly exceeded benign nodules significantly in TCR beta diversity, with the difference appearing in blood and tumor.

For this clone: Antigen unknown.

TCRdb re-clonotyped the PCR reads via MiXCR. The table has about 39,000 clones, approximately 17% seen once. This TCR came from a female donor with papillary thyroid cancer or a benign thyroid nodule (not recorded which). Some clones in this sample may be carry-over from other donors' samples. Sequencing input: tumor tissue.

CDR3 protein: CASSPGVRGRWQETQYF. DNA of the CDR3: TGTGCCAGCAGCCCGGGGGTCAGGGGACGGTGGCAAGAGACCCAGTACTTC. V usage is TRBV5-6 and J usage is TRBJ2-5; TRBD1 or TRBD2 may be the D gene (6 bases each). The germline V and J ends were trimmed by 4 bases and 2 bases, with 21 bases remaining between them. The CDR3 contains 17 residues. CDR1 is SGHDT and CDR2 is YYEEEE in the germline V gene. Filled out from reference TRBV5-6 and TRBJ2-5, the complete variable domain reads DAGVTQSPTHLIKTRGQQVTLRCSPKSGHDTVSWYQQALGQGPQFIFQYYEEEERQRGNFPDRFSGHQFPNYSSELNVNALLLGDSALYLCASSPGVRGRWQETQYFGPGTRLLVL.